These 5 T cell receptor beta chains came from one sample sequenced in a study of spatial heterogeneity in lung cancer. One entry per CDR3 protein, called by TCRdb with MiXCR from the 5' RACE reads. The sample shows about 85,000 distinct CDR3 sequences, approximately 18% of them seen only once. The time point is: sample taken at primary tumor resection. The authors sequenced whole RNA from tumor, nontumor lung or frozen PBMC without sorting. Sequences were derived from PBMCs, sampled at surgery. All receptors come from a male donor with early-stage non-small cell lung cancer.

This clonotype was found a few times. This chain links TRBV7-9 with TRBJ2-7; 12 nucleotides line up with TRBD2. The CDR3 has 13 residues. The germline CDR1 and CDR2 sequences are SEHNR and FQNEAQ (reference sequence). V shed 8 bases, J shed 3 bases, and the junction held 2 bases outside the gene matches. The CDR3 here is CASGLAGNYEQYF. The DNA for the CDR3 is TGTGCCAGCGGACTAGCGGGAAACTACGAGCAGTACTTC.

The chain uses TRBV5-1 and TRBJ2-4; 7 bases map to TRBD2. Trimming removed 4 bases from V and 2 bases from J; junction bases left unmatched: 3. In germline, CDR1 is SGHRS, CDR2 YFSETQ. This CDR3 contains 14 residues. CDR3 region: CASSHSGPKNIQYF. CDR3 in DNA: TGCGCCAGCAGCCATAGCGGGCCCAAAAACATTCAGTACTTC.

The V gene is TRBV19, the J gene TRBJ1-5; no clear D gene. The CDR3 covers 15 residues. CDR1 and CDR2 from the germline V gene are LNHDA and SQIVND (reference sequence). Trimming took 5 bases from V and 2 from J, leaving 13 bases between them. The CDR3 loop is CASSPPWEGNQPQHF. In DNA form, the CDR3 reads TGTGCCAGTAGTCCCCCCTGGGAGGGCAATCAGCCCCAGCATTTT.

This clonotype has a count of ten or more. The chain is built from TRBV14 and TRBJ2-7; 9 bases are a match to TRBD2. The ends lost 0 bases at V and 9 bases at J; junction bases unmatched: 9. The CDR3 extends over 15 amino acids. Germline CDR1 and CDR2: SGHDN and FVKESK. The CDR3 reads CASSQDIRLAGRQYF. CDR3 in DNA: TGTGCCAGCAGCCAAGATATTCGGCTAGCGGGACGGCAGTACTTC.

This clonotype has just a few counts. The rearrangement joins TRBV18 to TRBJ2-1, with 11 bases identical to TRBD2. This CDR3 has 16 residues. Germline values: CDR1 KGHSH, CDR2 LQKENI. V lost 3 bases, J lost 5 bases, and 6 bases stayed unmatched. This CDR3 reads CASSPLGTSGHNEQFF. The CDR3, as DNA: TGTGCCAGCTCACCCCTGGGGACTAGCGGCCACAATGAGCAGTTCTTC.